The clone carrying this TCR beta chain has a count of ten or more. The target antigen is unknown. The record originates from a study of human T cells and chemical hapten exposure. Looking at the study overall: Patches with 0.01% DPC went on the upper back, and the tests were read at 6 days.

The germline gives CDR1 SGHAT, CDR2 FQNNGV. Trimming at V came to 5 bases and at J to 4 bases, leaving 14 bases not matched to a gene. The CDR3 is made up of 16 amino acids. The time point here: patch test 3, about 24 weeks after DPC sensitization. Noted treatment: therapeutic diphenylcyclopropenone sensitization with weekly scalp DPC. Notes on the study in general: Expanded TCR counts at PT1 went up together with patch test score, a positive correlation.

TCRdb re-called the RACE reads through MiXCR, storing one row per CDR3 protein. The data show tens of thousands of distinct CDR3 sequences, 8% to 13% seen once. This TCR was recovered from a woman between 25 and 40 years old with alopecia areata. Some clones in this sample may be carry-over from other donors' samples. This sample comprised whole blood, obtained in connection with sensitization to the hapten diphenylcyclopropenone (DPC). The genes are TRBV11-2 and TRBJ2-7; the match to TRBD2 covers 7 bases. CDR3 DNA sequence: TGTGCCAGCAGCCCTCCTCTCGGACTAGTATTTTACGAGCAGTACTTC. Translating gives CASSPPLGLVFYEQYF.